This T cell receptor (beta chain) stems from a study of shared clonotypes between healthy human individuals. The germline V gene has CDR1 LNHNV and CDR2 YYDKDF (reference sequence). This CDR3 is 15 amino acids long. The trim removed 3 bases at V and 6 bases at J, leaving 6 bases unmatched. Produced via immunoSEQ multiplex PCR; TCRdb's table is partial and in-frame only. The sample shows approximately 480,000 clones, about 80% of them seen only once. Everyone who donated was a Caucasian adult who lived in Nashville, Tennessee. V is TRBV15 and J is TRBJ1-2; 11 bases line up with TRBD1. The specimen sequenced was PBMCs. The source of this sequence is a woman aged 40 to 50 in good health. Some clones in this sample may be carry-over from other donors' samples. CDR3: CATSRDRGRVNGYTF. CDR3 in DNA: TGTGCCACCAGCAGGGACAGGGGGCGCGTCAATGGCTACACCTTC.